This T cell receptor (beta chain) appears in the sequencing data of a study of blood T cell repertoires in COVID-19. As for the study in general: Researchers got acute and convalescent COVID-19 samples from the United States, Italy and Spain. PBMCs, B-cell-depleted T cells, or T cells were the source of the cDNA or gDNA that made up the material.

Germline V gene data show CDR1 as SGHRS and CDR2 as YFSETQ. Trimming shortened V by 2 bases and J by 4 bases, and 12 bases separated the two germline ends. The CDR3 sequence is 14 residues long. Authors' methods: Nucleated cell number was recorded as an estimate derived from reference gene primer amplification. The data were produced by immunoSEQ multiplex PCR, yet TCRdb's version contains in-frame clones alone and is incomplete. V and J calls and clone size are those listed in that table; D and trimming were worked out from the DNA. The sample records more than 300,000 clones, around 92% being singletons.

Sequencing was performed on peripheral blood. The chain uses TRBV5-1 and TRBJ1-1, with D maybe TRBD1 (5 bases). The clonotype originates from a man aged 18 to 35 who had recovered from COVID-19. The CDR3 region is CASSLSRQSTEAFF. CDR3 DNA sequence: TGCGCCAGCAGCTTATCCCGACAGTCCACTGAAGCTTTCTTT.